The 9 T cell receptor beta chains reported below all come from one sample, sequenced in a study of blood T cell repertoires in COVID-19. Libraries were prepared by immunoSEQ multiplex PCR; TCRdb keeps only in-frame clonotypes and omits some of them. The sample carries fewer than 100,000 clones, around 87% recorded once. The specimen sequenced was peripheral blood. The receptors originated from a human donor with acute or convalescent COVID-19. The donor label of this sample is uncertain.

The V and J genes are TRBV5-1 and TRBJ1-1; D is ambiguous. CDR1 and CDR2 from the germline V gene are SGHRS and YFSETQ. Trimming stripped 0 bases from V and 1 base from J, with 7 bases between. The CDR3 runs 14 residues. CDR3 DNA sequence: TGCGCCAGCAGCTTGGCCCAACAGAACACTGAAGCTTTCTTT. This gives the protein CASSLAQQNTEAFF.

This clone was observed a single time. The chain combines TRBV4-1 with TRBJ2-2; D remains unclear. Germline loops: CDR1 MGHRA, CDR2 YSYEKL. The CDR3 is made up of 18 amino acids. Trimming shortened V by 4 bases and J by 5 bases, and 23 bases separated the two germline ends. The CDR3 DNA is TGCGCCAGCAGCCTACTCTGGTTACCTAGAAGTCGTACCGGGGAGCTGTTTTTT. Translated: CASSLLWLPRSRTGELFF.

V and J are TRBV19 and TRBJ2-1; weak D call: TRBD1 (5 bases). The CDR3 runs 11 residues. From germline, CDR1 is LNHDA and CDR2 SQIVND (reference sequence). V was shortened by 8 bases and J by 6 bases, with 8 bases between the two germline ends. The CDR3 sequence is CASGRANEQFF. CDR3 bases: TGTGCCAGTGGCAGGGCCAATGAGCAGTTCTTC.

The rearrangement uses TRBV6-5 and TRBJ1-1; tentative D call: TRBD1 (5 bases). Germline V gene data show CDR1 as MNHEY and CDR2 as SVGAGI. The ends were cut back, 2 bases at V and 0 bases at J, with 7 bases in the middle. The CDR3 has 14 residues. CDR3 protein: CASSYKGMNTEAFF. The CDR3 bases are TGTGCCAGCAGTTACAAGGGGATGAACACTGAAGCTTTCTTT.

This clone occurred once. This chain links TRBV5-4 with TRBJ2-1, with 11 bases aligning to TRBD2. V lost 0 bases and J lost 8; bases outside the gene matches: 10. The CDR3 contains 17 residues. The germline gives CDR1 SGHNT, CDR2 YYREEE (reference sequence). DNA for the CDR3: TGTGCCAGCAGCTTGGGACTAGCGGGGCCCACAGGATATGAGCAGTTCTTC. Translation gives CASSLGLAGPTGYEQFF.

This clone has a single count. This rearrangement joins TRBV6-5 to TRBJ2-5, with a possible D match to TRBD2 (5 bases). This CDR3 comprises 14 residues. CDR1 and CDR2 from the germline V gene are MNHEY and SVGAGI. Trimming cost V 2 bases and J 4 bases, with 11 bases left between them. CDR3 in amino acids: CASSYGRGGETQYF. As DNA, the CDR3 is TGTGCCAGCAGTTACGGGCGTGGAGGAGAGACCCAGTACTTC.

V and J are TRBV24-1 and TRBJ2-2; maybe TRBD2 (6 bases). This CDR3 has 16 residues. V gave up 5 bases and J gave up 1 base, with 13 bases separating them. Germline V gene lookup returns CDR1 KGHDR and CDR2 SFDVKD. The CDR3 spells CATSGGTSLNTGELFF. The CDR3 DNA reads as TGTGCCACCAGTGGTGGGACTTCCTTGAACACCGGGGAGCTGTTTTTT.

In nucleotides, the CDR3 is TGTGCCAGCAGCACCTGGGACACTCCGGGAAACACCATATATTTT. Protein: CASSTWDTPGNTIYF. The chain is built from TRBV21-1 and TRBJ1-3; no DNA check was done on the table's D call, TRBD1. TRBV21-1 is tagged as a pseudogene. The CDR3 contains 15 residues.

V is TRBV5-4 and J is TRBJ2-4, with D unresolved. The CDR3 spans 14 residues. Trimming took 0 bases from V and 2 from J, leaving 6 bases between them. CDR1 is SGHNT, CDR2 YYREEE, per germline (reference sequence). The CDR3 sequence: CASSLAGSKNIQYF. The CDR3 bases are TGTGCCAGCAGCTTGGCCGGGTCCAAAAACATTCAGTACTTC.